This T cell receptor (beta chain) was recorded in a study of shared clonotypes between healthy human individuals. General study findings and limits: Among non-shared clonotypes, generation probabilities were lower than among those shared by all four donors.

Naive CD8 cells lacked CD45RO and underwent positive selection for CCR7, leaving out terminally differentiated effector memory CD45RA+ cells. On sorted subsets, replicate PCRs used 200 to 250 ng DNA, or 25,000 to 35,000 T cell genomes. The assay was immunoSEQ multiplex PCR, and TCRdb's table has in-frame clones only and misses some. The data show 2 million or so clones, roughly 95% seen once. Concerning this clone: Its cognate antigen is unknown.

CDR3 length: 16 amino acids. Per the germline V gene, CDR1 is SGHNT and CDR2 is YYREEE (reference sequence). V lost 0 bases to trimming and J lost 14 bases, with 21 bases between them. The origin of this receptor is a young man in good health. V is TRBV5-4 and J is TRBJ1-6; possibly TRBD1 for D (6 bases). The sequenced material came from naive CD8+ T cells sorted from blood. This CDR3 is CASSLAPWTEGLTLHF. The CDR3 DNA sequence: TGTGCCAGCAGCTTGGCGCCCTGGACAGAAGGTCTCACCCTCCACTTT.